The next 12 T cell receptor beta chains were all read from a single sample in a study of blood T cell repertoires in COVID-19. TCRdb's table, derived via immunoSEQ multiplex PCR, lists solely in-frame clones and lacks some. Of 350,000 to 400,000 clones in the sample, about 90% were seen once. The sample taken for sequencing was PBMCs or T cells enriched from blood (not recorded which). The receptors were sampled from a woman aged 30 to 39 who had recovered from COVID-19.

The chain combines TRBV2 with TRBJ1-5; D possibly corresponds to TRBD1 (5 bases). This CDR3 region has 14 residues. V lost 6 bases, J lost 4 bases, and 13 bases lay in between. The germline gives CDR1 SNHLY, CDR2 FYNNEI. This chain's CDR3 is CASSPQAGNQPQHF. As DNA, the CDR3 is TGTGCCAGCAGCCCACAGGCAGGGAATCAGCCCCAGCATTTT.

V and J are TRBV28 and TRBJ2-3; 7 bases are a match to TRBD2. The CDR3 has 16 residues. The trim removed 3 bases at V and 1 base at J, leaving 7 bases unmatched. Germline V gene lookup returns CDR1 MDHEN and CDR2 SYDVKM. The chain's CDR3 is CASSFPGRRGTDTQYF. CDR3 in DNA: TGTGCCAGCAGTTTTCCCGGGAGGCGAGGCACAGATACGCAGTATTTT.

This chain connects TRBV7-9 to TRBJ2-3; 7 positions match TRBD1. Germline loops: CDR1 SEHNR, CDR2 FQNEAQ (reference sequence). The CDR3 has 15 amino acids. V shed 1 base, J shed 4 bases, and the junction held 5 bases outside the gene matches. The CDR3 DNA follows: TGTGCCAGCAGCTTAGGAGGGGGCGATCCAGATACGCAGTATTTT. Its protein is CASSLGGGDPDTQYF.

The chain joins TRBV30 to TRBJ1-1; D unclear. Trimming removed 5 bases at V and 2 bases at J, with 12 bases between. Per germline, CDR1 GTSNPN and CDR2 SVGIG (reference sequence). This CDR3 region has 13 residues. The CDR3 spells CAWQYVHNTEAFF. DNA for the CDR3: TGTGCCTGGCAATACGTACACAACACTGAAGCTTTCTTT.

The chain links TRBV15 to TRBJ2-1; possibly TRBD2 for D (5 bases). CDR3 length: 12 residues. The V end was cut by 1 base, the J end by 10 bases, with 8 bases between. CDR1 is LNHNV, CDR2 YYDKDF, per germline (reference sequence). CDR3 in DNA: TGTGCCACCAGCAGAGGTTTAGCGGAGCAGTTCTTC. As protein: CATSRGLAEQFF.

The V gene is TRBV10-2, the J gene TRBJ2-5; 7 bases agree with TRBD1. CDR1 WSHSY and CDR2 SAAADI come from the germline V gene. Germline trimming cut 8 bases from V and 3 bases from J; bases unmatched to any gene: 12. CDR3 length: 15 residues. CDR3 region: CASGRGRISEETQYF. CDR3 bases: TGCGCCAGCGGAAGGGGGCGCATCTCGGAAGAGACCCAGTACTTC.

The chain recombines TRBV6-2 or TRBV6-3 with TRBJ2-7; 8 nucleotides agree with TRBD2. This CDR3 is built from 16 residues. Germline values: CDR1 MNHEY, CDR2 SVGEGT. The V and J ends lost 2 bases and 6 bases, in that order; junction bases with no gene match: 12. The CDR3 DNA sequence: TGTGCCAGCAGTTACATAGGCGGGAGGCTCCCCCGCGAGCAGTACTTC. Translation: CASSYIGGRLPREQYF.

This chain links TRBV7-9 with TRBJ2-3; 10 positions match TRBD2. Germline values: CDR1 SEHNR, CDR2 FQNEAQ (reference sequence). This CDR3 spans 16 amino acids. V gave up 3 bases and J gave up 4 bases; unmatched junction bases: 7. The CDR3 reads CASSFLAGVGPDTQYF. The CDR3 region has the DNA TGTGCCAGCAGCTTCCTAGCGGGAGTGGGTCCAGATACGCAGTATTTT.

V and J are TRBV9 and TRBJ2-2; 8 bases align to TRBD2. This CDR3 is built from 14 residues. Looked up from germline, CDR1 is SGDLS and CDR2 is YYNGEE. V was clipped by 3 bases and J by 6 bases; unmatched bases: 4. The CDR3 coding sequence is TGTGCCAGCAGCGCCTCGGGGGGGGCCGGGGAGCTGTTTTTT. It yields the protein CASSASGGAGELFF. Looking up the rest from reference TRBV9 and TRBJ2-2 gives the full variable domain: DSGVTQTPKHLITATGQRVTLRCSPRSGDLSVYWYQQSLDQGLQFLIQYYNGEERAKGNILERFSAQQFPDLHSELNLSSLELGDSALYFCASSASGGAGELFFGEGSRLTVL.

The V call is TRBV7-2, the J call TRBJ1-6; TRBD1 matches 8 bases. Germline CDR1 is SGHTA and CDR2 is FQGNSA. This CDR3 region has 18 residues. Losses at the gene ends were 5 bases for V and 6 bases for J; bases not matched to a gene: 15. CDR3 bases: TGTGCCAGCAGCACTAGGGGGTCCAGGGGGCTAGGTAATTCACCCCTCCACTTT. Protein: CASSTRGSRGLGNSPLHF. The whole variable domain, filled in from reference TRBV7-2 and TRBJ1-6, reads GAGVSQSPSNKVTEKGKDVELRCDPISGHTALYWYRQSLGQGLEFLIYFQGNSAPDKSGLPSDRFSAERTGGSVSTLTIQRTQQEDSAVYLCASSTRGSRGLGNSPLHFGNGTRLTVT.

The gene calls are TRBV5-4 and TRBJ2-1; D is undetermined. Trimming removed 4 bases at V and 0 bases at J, with 8 bases between. This CDR3 comprises 14 residues. Germline V CDR1 and CDR2: SGHNT, YYREEE (reference sequence). CDR3 region: CASSPPGSYNEQFF. The CDR3 DNA reads TGTGCCAGCAGCCCCCCCGGCTCCTACAATGAGCAGTTCTTC.

This sequence joins TRBV2 and TRBJ1-1; maybe TRBD1 (5 bases). This CDR3 is built from 13 residues. Trimming removed 7 bases from V and 1 base from J, with 10 bases in between. The germline gives CDR1 SNHLY, CDR2 FYNNEI. CDR3 nucleotides: TGTGCCAGCATCAGCGACAGGAACACTGAAGCTTTCTTT. Amino acid sequence: CASISDRNTEAFF.